This TCR beta chain was sequenced for a study of Graves' ophthalmopathy and Graves' hyperthyroidism. Scientists amplified the TCR beta CDR3 regions from RNA transcripts. The authors performed first-round RT-PCR with HTBI primers and then a second-round multiplex PCR. Each CDR3 protein gets one entry after TCRdb re-called the multiplex PCR reads with MiXCR. The profile shows roughly 1.1 million distinct CDR3 sequences, about 38% of them singletons. Study-wide results and caveats: Most thyroid-expanded clonotypes exceeding 0.001 frequency were also found in blood.

Germline V gene lookup returns CDR1 MGHDK and CDR2 SYGVNS. With 1 base removed from V and 6 bases from J, the gap between germline ends came to 13 bases. This CDR3 contains 14 residues. Among the exclusions were patients with other autoimmune diseases, uncontrolled infections, pregnancy or lactation. Each diagnosis was determined on the basis of clinical symptoms, serum thyroxine, TRAb, thyroid ultrasound and orbital computed tomography. This clonotype showed up many times. The target antigen is unknown. The V call is TRBV25-1, the J call TRBJ2-7; D unclear. This clonotype was sampled from an adult man with Graves' hyperthyroidism. The sample was peripheral blood or thyroid tissue (not recorded which). CDR3 nucleotide sequence: TGTGCCAGCAGTGAATCCCCGGCTAGAGCCGAGCAGTACTTC. Its translation: CASSESPARAEQYF.